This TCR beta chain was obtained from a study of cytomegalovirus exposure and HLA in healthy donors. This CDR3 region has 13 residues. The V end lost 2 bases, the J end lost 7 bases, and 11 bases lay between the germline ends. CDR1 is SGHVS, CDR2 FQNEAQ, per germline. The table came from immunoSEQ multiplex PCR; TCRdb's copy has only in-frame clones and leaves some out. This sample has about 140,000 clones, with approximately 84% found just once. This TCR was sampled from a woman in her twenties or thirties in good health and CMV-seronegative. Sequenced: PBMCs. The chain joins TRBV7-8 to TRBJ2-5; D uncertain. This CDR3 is CASSLTISGTQYF. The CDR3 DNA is TGTGCCAGCAGCTTAACCATTTCGGGGACCCAGTACTTC.